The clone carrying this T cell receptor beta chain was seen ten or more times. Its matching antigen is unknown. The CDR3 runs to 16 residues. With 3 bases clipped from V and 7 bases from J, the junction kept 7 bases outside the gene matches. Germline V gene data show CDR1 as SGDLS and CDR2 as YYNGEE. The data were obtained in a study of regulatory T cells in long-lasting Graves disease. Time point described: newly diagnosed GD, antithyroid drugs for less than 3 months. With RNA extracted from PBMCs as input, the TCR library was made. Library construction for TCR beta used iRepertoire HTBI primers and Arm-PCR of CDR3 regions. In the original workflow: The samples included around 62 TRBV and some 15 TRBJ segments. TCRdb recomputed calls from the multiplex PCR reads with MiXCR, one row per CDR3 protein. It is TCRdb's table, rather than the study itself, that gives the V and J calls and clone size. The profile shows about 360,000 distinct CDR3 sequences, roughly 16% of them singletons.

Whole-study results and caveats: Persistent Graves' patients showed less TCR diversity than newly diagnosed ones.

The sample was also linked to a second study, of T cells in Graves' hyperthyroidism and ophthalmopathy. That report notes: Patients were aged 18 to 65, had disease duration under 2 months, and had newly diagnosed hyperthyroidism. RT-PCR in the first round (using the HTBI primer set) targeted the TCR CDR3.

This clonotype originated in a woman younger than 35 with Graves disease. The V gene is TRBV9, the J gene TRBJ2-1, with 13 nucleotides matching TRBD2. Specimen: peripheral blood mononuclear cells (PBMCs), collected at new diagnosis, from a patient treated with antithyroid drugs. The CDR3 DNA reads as TGTGCCAGCAGCGCCTCACTAGCGGGAGGGCTGAATGAGCAGTTCTTC. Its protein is CASSASLAGGLNEQFF.